This T cell receptor beta chain was found in a study of breast tumors, draining lymph nodes, adjacent tissues. Study-level findings and limits: Findings are consistent with lymph node origin and intratumoral expansion of most tumor T cells. Tumor TCR diversity was below lymph nodes but above nontumor tissue.

Axillary draining lymph nodes of breast cancer patients supplied the node samples. TCRdb re-called the multiplex PCR reads with MiXCR, one entry per CDR3 protein. Of approximately 280,000 distinct CDR3 sequences in the sample, more than 30% were seen once. The table lists this clonotype with many counts. Its antigen is undetermined. Looked up from germline, CDR1 is LGHNA and CDR2 is YNFKEQ. V shed 6 bases and J 3 bases; nucleotides not matched to a gene: 5. This CDR3 comprises 14 residues. Sequencing input: axillary lymph node tissue. The V gene is TRBV4-2, the J gene TRBJ2-1; 7 bases match TRBD2. This sequence was found in a female donor with breast cancer. Some clones in this sample may be carry-over from other donors' samples. The CDR3 reads CASSLAESYNEQFF. CDR3 DNA: TGTGCCAGCAGTCTAGCGGAAAGCTACAATGAGCAGTTCTTC.